The TCR beta chain under discussion was sequenced for a study of T cell repertoires in cytomegalovirus infection. Study findings and constraints: Within the response measured ex vivo, HLA-C-restricted CMV-specific TCR beta clonotypes were dominant.

TCRdb ran MiXCR on the reads and lists one entry per CDR3 protein. The profile covers 250,000 to 300,000 distinct CDR3 sequences, with around 20% appearing a single time and roughly a fifth taken by the ten largest. Trimming at V came to 0 bases and at J to 3 bases, leaving 4 bases not matched to a gene. The CDR3 is 17 amino acids. Per the germline V gene, CDR1 is LGHDT and CDR2 is YNNKEL (reference sequence). A note on this clonotype: Its cognate antigen is unknown.

The sequence was collected from a human donor in good health (CMV status not recorded). Some clones in this sample may be carry-over from other donors' samples. The V gene is TRBV3-1, the J gene TRBJ2-1; 11 nucleotides agree with TRBD2. The sequencing here drew on cultured PBMCs, taken from culture after CMV antigen stimulation. The CDR3: CASSQDLAGGFYNEQFF. The CDR3 DNA reads TGTGCCAGCAGCCAAGATCTAGCGGGAGGCTTCTACAATGAGCAGTTCTTC.